The entry that follows covers one T cell receptor (beta chain) sequence. The read falls 3 residues short of the CDR3 end, and the missing part is taken from the germline J gene. The data were obtained in a study of T cells in women clearing cervical HPV infection. TCRdb's copy holds only in-frame clones and misses some; the assay was immunoSEQ multiplex PCR. The sample table sets out 30,000 to 35,000 clones. The germline V gene encodes CDR1 ENHRY and CDR2 SYGVKD. V lost 6 bases, J lost 4 bases, and 7 bases stayed unmatched. CDR3 length: 14 residues. The sequence was collected from a woman between 18 and 69 years old with a cervical HPV16 infection that either progressed to CIN3+ or cleared (not recorded which). The chain employs TRBV10-3 and TRBJ2-5; 8 bases align to TRBD1. The sequenced material came from blood buffy coat. Incomplete CDR3 DNA: TGTGCCATCAGCTCGCCAGGGGGCTTAGAGACC. Translated: CAISSPGGLET. The entire CDR3 sequence reads CAISSPGGLETQYF.